A selection of T cell receptor beta chains follows, all from one sample in a study of CD8 T cells in ankylosing spondylitis. TCRdb processed the 5' RACE reads anew with MiXCR; each CDR3 protein has one entry. This table holds 250,000 to 400,000 distinct CDR3 sequences, under 14% found once. The source material was blood, either unsorted or a sorted T cell fraction (not recorded which). Every receptor here comes from a female donor with ankylosing spondylitis or in good health (not recorded which). The CDR3 runs from the conserved cysteine through the conserved F or W. A D gene is named only where the DNA matches it firmly. A clone size is listed for some rows: how often the clone was seen (once, few, many), or a class if it is expanded.

>TRBD2|TRBV7-2|.|TRBJ2-1
CASSSQLSGGLDNEQFF
TGTGCCAGCAGCTCCCAACTTAGCGGGGGGTTGGACAATGAGCAGTTCTTC
>.|TRBV20-1|many|TRBJ2-2
CSARRAGRANTGELFF
TGCAGTGCTAGACGAGCGGGTAGAGCGAACACCGGGGAGCTGTTTTTT
>.|TRBV24-1|many|TRBJ2-2
CATSQSNTGELFF
TGTGCCACGTCACAGTCGAACACCGGGGAGCTGTTTTTT
>.|TRBV19|many|TRBJ2-5
CASSIWVFETQYF
TGTGCCAGTAGTATATGGGTGTTCGAGACCCAGTACTTC
>.|TRBV7-6|few|TRBJ2-7
CASSRLTEPYEQYF
TGTGCCAGCAGTCGACTGACGGAGCCCTACGAGCAGTACTTC
>TRBD1|TRBV28|.|TRBJ1-2
CASSYGQAANYGYTF
TGTGCCAGCAGCTACGGACAGGCAGCTAACTATGGCTACACCTTC
>TRBD2|TRBV20-1|many|TRBJ2-3
CSAFYGGTSGRMRPDTQYF
TGCAGTGCTTTCTACGGGGGGACTAGCGGGAGAATGCGCCCAGATACGCAGTATTTT
>.|TRBV20-1|many|TRBJ2-7
CSARARSASPYEQYF
TGCAGTGCTAGAGCGCGCTCGGCCTCACCCTACGAGCAGTACTTC
>.|TRBV5-1|few|TRBJ2-3
CASSHGGTDTQYF
TGCGCCAGCAGCCATGGGGGCACAGATACGCAGTATTTT
>.|TRBV20-1|many|TRBJ1-1
CSARRGSGSTEAFF
TGCAGTGCTAGGCGGGGGTCTGGGAGCACTGAAGCTTTCTTT
>TRBD1|TRBV28|few|TRBJ1-3
CASSQRQGLDTIYF
TGTGCCAGCAGCCAAAGACAGGGGTTAGACACCATATATTTT
>TRBD2|TRBV3-1|many|TRBJ2-3
CASTTSDLTQYF
TGTGCCAGCACCACTAGCGACCTTACGCAGTATTTT
>TRBD2|TRBV5-1|many|TRBJ2-1
CASVGGQGPTSGTWNEQFF
TGCGCCAGCGTCGGGGGACAGGGACCGACTAGCGGGACTTGGAATGAGCAGTTCTTC
>.|TRBV5-1|many|TRBJ2-5
CASSLGPQETQYF
TGCGCCAGCAGCTTGGGACCTCAAGAGACCCAGTACTTC
>TRBD1|TRBV5-5|many|TRBJ1-5
CASSLTGGYSNQPQHF
TGTGCCAGCAGCTTGACAGGGGGTTATAGCAATCAGCCCCAGCATTTT
>TRBD2|TRBV5-1|many|TRBJ2-1
CASSLETSGYNEQFF
TGCGCCAGCAGCTTGGAGACTAGCGGATACAATGAGCAGTTCTTC
>TRBD2|TRBV20-1|few|TRBJ2-1
CSANSGRAAYNEQFF
TGCAGTGCTAATAGCGGGAGGGCCGCATACAATGAGCAGTTCTTC
>.|TRBV7-9|few|TRBJ2-5
CASSLVQEETQYF
TGTGCCAGCAGCTTAGTCCAAGAAGAGACCCAGTACTTC
>TRBD2|TRBV20-1|.|TRBJ2-7
CSARDRGGPAHHEQYF
TGCAGTGCTAGAGATAGGGGAGGGCCCGCGCACCACGAGCAGTACTTC
>.|TRBV7-2|.|TRBJ2-1
CASSLAHGGNEQFF
TGTGCCAGCAGCTTAGCGCATGGAGGCAATGAGCAGTTCTTC
>.|TRBV5-5|many|TRBJ2-2
CASSLGPGTNTGELFF
TGTGCCAGCAGCTTGGGACCCGGGACAAACACCGGGGAGCTGTTTTTT
>.|TRBV10-3|.|TRBJ2-3
CAISPSRNTQYF
TGTGCCATCAGCCCCAGCAGAAATACGCAGTATTTT
>.|TRBV3-1|.|TRBJ1-5
CASSQWAVSPGNQPQHF
TGTGCCAGCAGCCAATGGGCCGTCAGTCCAGGCAATCAGCCCCAGCATTTT
>TRBD1|TRBV11-2|.|TRBJ1-1
CASSLGYRGAFF
TGTGCCAGCAGCTTAGGCTACAGGGGGGCTTTCTTT
>TRBD1|TRBV2|many|TRBJ1-2
CASSGTGNYGYTF
TGTGCCAGCAGTGGGACAGGGAACTATGGCTACACCTTC
>TRBD2|TRBV20-1|.|TRBJ2-1
CSARTSEGYNEQFF
TGCAGTGCGAGGACTAGCGAGGGCTACAATGAGCAGTTCTTC
>TRBD1|TRBV18|.|TRBJ1-3
CASSPIGDRATGNTIYF
TGTGCCAGCTCACCAATCGGGGACAGGGCGACTGGAAACACCATATATTTT
>.|TRBV12-3/TRBV12-4|few|TRBJ2-6
CASSLDGSGANVLTF
TGTGCCAGCAGTTTAGACGGCTCTGGGGCCAACGTCCTGACTTTC
>.|TRBV5-5|many|TRBJ2-3
CASSWGQRGTDTQYF
TGTGCCAGCAGCTGGGGACAGCGGGGCACAGATACGCAGTATTTT
>TRBD1|TRBV20-1|.|TRBJ1-1
CSARDRGTEAFF
TGCAGTGCTCGGGACAGGGGGACTGAAGCTTTCTTT
>.|TRBV10-3|.|TRBJ2-5
CAISENQGETQYF
TGTGCCATCAGTGAGAATCAGGGAGAGACCCAGTACTTC
>.|TRBV7-8|few|TRBJ1-4
CASSSRDATNEKLFF
TGTGCCAGCAGCTCCCGAGACGCAACTAATGAAAAACTGTTTTTT
>.|TRBV18|many|TRBJ1-3
CASSPLPLDSSSGNTIYF
TGTGCCAGCTCACCACTCCCTCTCGACAGCTCCTCTGGAAACACCATATATTTT
>TRBD2|TRBV12-3/TRBV12-4|many|TRBJ2-7
CASAQGGLANEQYF
TGTGCCAGTGCACAGGGGGGACTAGCGAATGAGCAGTACTTC
>.|TRBV28|many|TRBJ2-7
CASSFRVPYEQYF
TGTGCCAGCAGTTTCAGGGTCCCCTACGAGCAGTACTTC
>.|TRBV20-1|many|TRBJ1-1
CSATRLIGAQGLAFF
TGCAGTGCTACTCGCTTGATAGGGGCGCAGGGTTTGGCTTTCTTT
>TRBD2|TRBV20-1|many|TRBJ2-5
CSASPLAKGQETQYF
TGCAGTGCTAGCCCACTAGCGAAGGGTCAGGAGACCCAGTACTTC
>.|TRBV18|few|TRBJ1-1
CASSPQEGLEAFF
TGTGCCAGCTCACCACAGGAGGGCCTCGAAGCTTTCTTT
>TRBD2|TRBV5-1|many|TRBJ2-1
CASSPRTSGRNEQFF
TGCGCCAGCAGCCCCCGGACTAGCGGGAGGAATGAGCAGTTCTTC
>TRBD2|TRBV3-1|.|TRBJ2-7
CASSQDGLAGHEQYF
TGTGCCAGCAGCCAAGATGGCCTAGCGGGACACGAGCAGTACTTC
>TRBD2|TRBV5-1|many|TRBJ2-1
CASSVKLAGGYNEQFF
TGCGCCAGCAGCGTGAAACTAGCGGGAGGCTACAATGAGCAGTTCTTC
>TRBD2|TRBV9|many|TRBJ2-5
CASSVTPSGPGETQYF
TGTGCCAGCAGCGTCACTCCTAGCGGCCCAGGGGAGACCCAGTACTTC
>.|TRBV20-1|.|TRBJ2-3
CSARDLRGSTDTQYF
TGCAGTGCTAGAGATCTCCGGGGAAGCACAGATACGCAGTATTTT
>.|TRBV15|few|TRBJ2-5
CATSRDPGGETQYF
TGTGCCACCAGCAGAGACCCCGGTGGTGAGACCCAGTACTTC
>.|TRBV7-2|many|TRBJ1-5
CASSPRGGPYSNQPQHF
TGTGCCAGCAGCCCCCGCGGGGGCCCATATAGCAATCAGCCCCAGCATTTT
>.|TRBV28|few|TRBJ2-1
CASSPEHNEQFF
TGTGCCAGCAGCCCTGAGCACAATGAGCAGTTCTTC
>.|TRBV12-3/TRBV12-4|many|TRBJ1-5
CASSPGVLGNQPQHF
TGTGCCAGCAGTCCAGGGGTTCTGGGCAATCAGCCCCAGCATTTT
>TRBD2|TRBV20-1|few|TRBJ2-3
CSANSGSGTDTQYF
TGCAGTGCTAATAGCGGGAGTGGCACAGATACGCAGTATTTT
>TRBD2|TRBV20-1|many|TRBJ2-1
CSAHTGTRVYNEQFF
TGCAGTGCTCACACCGGGACTAGGGTATACAATGAGCAGTTCTTC